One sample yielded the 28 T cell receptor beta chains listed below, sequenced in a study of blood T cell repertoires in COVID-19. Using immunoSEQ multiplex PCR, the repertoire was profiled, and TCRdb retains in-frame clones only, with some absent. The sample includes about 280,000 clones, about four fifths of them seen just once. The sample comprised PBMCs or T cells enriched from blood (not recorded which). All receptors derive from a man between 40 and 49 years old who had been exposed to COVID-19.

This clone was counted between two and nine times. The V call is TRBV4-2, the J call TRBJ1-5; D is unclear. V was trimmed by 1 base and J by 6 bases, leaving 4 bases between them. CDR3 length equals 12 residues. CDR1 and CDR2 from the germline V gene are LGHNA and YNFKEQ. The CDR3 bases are TGTGCCAGCAGCCAAGGCAGTCAGCCCCAGCATTTT. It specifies CASSQGSQPQHF.

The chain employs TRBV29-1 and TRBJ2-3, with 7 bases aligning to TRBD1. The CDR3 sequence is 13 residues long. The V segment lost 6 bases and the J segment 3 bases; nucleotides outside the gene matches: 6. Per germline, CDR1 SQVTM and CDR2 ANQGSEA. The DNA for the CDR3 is TGCAGCGTCCAGGGGGTAATTACAGATACGCAGTATTTT. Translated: CSVQGVITDTQYF.

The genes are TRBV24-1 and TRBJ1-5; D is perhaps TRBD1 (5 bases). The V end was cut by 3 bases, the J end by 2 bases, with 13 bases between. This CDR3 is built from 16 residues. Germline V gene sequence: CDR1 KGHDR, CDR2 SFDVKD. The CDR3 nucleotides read TGTGCCACCAGTGATACTCGGGGGTCGGGCAATCAGCCCCAGCATTTT. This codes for CATSDTRGSGNQPQHF.

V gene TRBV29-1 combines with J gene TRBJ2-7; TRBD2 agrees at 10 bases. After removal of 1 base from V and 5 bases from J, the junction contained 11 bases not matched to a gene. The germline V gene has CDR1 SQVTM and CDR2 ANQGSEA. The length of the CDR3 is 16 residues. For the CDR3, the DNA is TGCAGCGTTGAAGGTATAGCGGGAGGAGGGGTTGACGAGCAGTACTTC. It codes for CSVEGIAGGGVDEQYF.

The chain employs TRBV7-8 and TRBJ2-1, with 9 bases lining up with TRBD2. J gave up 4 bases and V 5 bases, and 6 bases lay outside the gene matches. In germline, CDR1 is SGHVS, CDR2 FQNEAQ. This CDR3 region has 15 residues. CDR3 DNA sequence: TGTGCCAGCAGCGCCCGACTAGCGGTGTACAATGAGCAGTTCTTC. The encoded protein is CASSARLAVYNEQFF.

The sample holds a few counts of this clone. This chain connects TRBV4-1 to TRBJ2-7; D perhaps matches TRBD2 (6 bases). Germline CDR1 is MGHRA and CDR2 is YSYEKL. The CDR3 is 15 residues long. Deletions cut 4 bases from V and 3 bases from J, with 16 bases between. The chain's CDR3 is CASSRSTSAYYEQYF. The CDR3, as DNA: TGCGCCAGCAGCCGGTCGACTAGTGCCTACTACGAGCAGTACTTC.

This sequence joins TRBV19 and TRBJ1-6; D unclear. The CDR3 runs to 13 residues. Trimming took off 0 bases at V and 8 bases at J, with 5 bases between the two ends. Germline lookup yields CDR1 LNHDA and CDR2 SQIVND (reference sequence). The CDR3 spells CASSIDDYSPLHF. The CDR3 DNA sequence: TGTGCCAGTAGTATAGATGACTATTCACCCCTCCACTTT.

CDR3 in amino acids: CASSLWGEGQPQHF. The CDR3 nucleotides are TGTGCCAGCAGCTTGTGGGGTGAGGGACAGCCCCAGCATTTT. The V gene is TRBV5-8, the J gene TRBJ1-5; no firm D call. The CDR3 runs to 14 residues. V was trimmed by 1 base and J by 7 bases, leaving 12 bases between them. The germline CDR1 and CDR2 sequences are SGHTS and YDEGEE. Filled out from reference TRBV5-8 and TRBJ1-5, the complete variable domain reads EAGVTQSPTHLIKTRGQQATLRCSPISGHTSVYWYQQALGLGLQFLLWYDEGEERNRGNFPPRFSGRQFPNYSSELNVNALELEDSALYLCASSLWGEGQPQHFGDGTRLSIL.

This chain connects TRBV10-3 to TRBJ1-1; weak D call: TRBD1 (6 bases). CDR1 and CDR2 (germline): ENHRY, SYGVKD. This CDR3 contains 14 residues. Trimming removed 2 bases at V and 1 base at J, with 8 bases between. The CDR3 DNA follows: TGTGCCATCAGTGAGCTACAGGGGAACACTGAAGCTTTCTTT. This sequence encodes CAISELQGNTEAFF.

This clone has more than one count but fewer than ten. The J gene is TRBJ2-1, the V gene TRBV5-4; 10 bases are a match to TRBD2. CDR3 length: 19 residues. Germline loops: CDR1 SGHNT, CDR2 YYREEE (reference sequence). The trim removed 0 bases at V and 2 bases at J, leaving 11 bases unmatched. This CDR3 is CASSLAISGRFRAYNEQFF. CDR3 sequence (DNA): TGTGCCAGCAGCTTGGCGATTAGCGGGAGGTTTAGGGCCTACAATGAGCAGTTCTTC.

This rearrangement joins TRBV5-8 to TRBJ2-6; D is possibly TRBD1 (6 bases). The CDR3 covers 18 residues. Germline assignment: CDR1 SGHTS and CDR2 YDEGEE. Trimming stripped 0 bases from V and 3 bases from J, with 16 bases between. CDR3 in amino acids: CASSLGWDIASGANVLTF. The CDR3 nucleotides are TGTGCCAGCAGCTTGGGGTGGGACATCGCTAGTGGGGCCAACGTCCTGACTTTC.

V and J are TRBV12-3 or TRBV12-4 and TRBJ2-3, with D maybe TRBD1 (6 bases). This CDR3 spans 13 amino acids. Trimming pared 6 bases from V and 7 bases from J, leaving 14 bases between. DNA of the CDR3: TGTGCCAGCAGCCGACCAACAGGGAATACGCAGTATTTT. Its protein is CASSRPTGNTQYF.

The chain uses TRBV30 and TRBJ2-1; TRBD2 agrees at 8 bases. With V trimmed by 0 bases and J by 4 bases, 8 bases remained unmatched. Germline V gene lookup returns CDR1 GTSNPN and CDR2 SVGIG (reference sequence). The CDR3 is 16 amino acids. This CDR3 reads CAWSVSLSGVYNEQFF. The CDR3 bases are TGTGCCTGGAGTGTCAGCCTTAGCGGGGTTTACAATGAGCAGTTCTTC.

CDR3 residues: CASSLIGSGNTIYF. CDR3 nucleotides: TGTGCCAGCAGCTTGATCGGTTCTGGAAACACCATATATTTT. V is TRBV5-4 and J is TRBJ1-3, with unresolved D. The V end lost 1 base, the J end lost 1 base, and 6 bases lay between the germline ends. This CDR3 region has 14 residues. Germline CDR1 is SGHNT and CDR2 is YYREEE (reference sequence). Full variable domain (missing parts from reference TRBV5-4 and TRBJ1-3): ETGVTQSPTHLIKTRGQQVTLRCSSQSGHNTVSWYQQALGQGPQFIFQYYREEENGRGNFPPRFSGLQFPNYSSELNVNALELDDSALYLCASSLIGSGNTIYFGEGSWLTVV.

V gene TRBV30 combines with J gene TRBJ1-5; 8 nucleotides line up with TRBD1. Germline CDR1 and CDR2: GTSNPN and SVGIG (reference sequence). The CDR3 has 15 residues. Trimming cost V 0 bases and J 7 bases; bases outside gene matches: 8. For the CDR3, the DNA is TGTGCCTGGAGTGTAAGGACAGGGTTCCGACAGCCCCAGCATTTT. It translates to CAWSVRTGFRQPQHF.

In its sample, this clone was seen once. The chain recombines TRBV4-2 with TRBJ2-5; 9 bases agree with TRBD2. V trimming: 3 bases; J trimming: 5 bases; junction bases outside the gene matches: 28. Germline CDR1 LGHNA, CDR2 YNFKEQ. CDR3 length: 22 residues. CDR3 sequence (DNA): TGTGCCAGCAGCCATTCCAACCCCAGGACTTGGTCTAGCGGGACCCTCGGGGAGACCCAGTACTTC. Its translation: CASSHSNPRTWSSGTLGETQYF.

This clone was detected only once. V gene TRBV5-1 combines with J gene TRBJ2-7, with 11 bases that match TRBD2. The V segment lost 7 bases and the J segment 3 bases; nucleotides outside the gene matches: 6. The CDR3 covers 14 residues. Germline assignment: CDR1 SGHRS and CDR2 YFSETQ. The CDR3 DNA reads TGCGCCAGCCAGACCGGGACTAGCGGCTACGAGCAGTACTTC. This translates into CASQTGTSGYEQYF.

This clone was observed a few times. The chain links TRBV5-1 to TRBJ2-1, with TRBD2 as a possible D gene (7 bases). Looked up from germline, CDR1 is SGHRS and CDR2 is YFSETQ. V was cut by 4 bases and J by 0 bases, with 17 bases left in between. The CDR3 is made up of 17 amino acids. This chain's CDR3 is CASSVGGGTTSYNEQFF. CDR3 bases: TGCGCCAGCAGCGTGGGAGGGGGTACGACCTCCTACAATGAGCAGTTCTTC.

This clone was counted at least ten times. DNA for the CDR3: TGTGCCAGCAGCCAAGTACGAGGGCGTACGACCGGGGAGCTGTTTTTT. Its translation is CASSQVRGRTTGELFF. This chain links TRBV16 with TRBJ2-2, with D possibly being TRBD2 (5 bases). The CDR3 runs 16 residues. The germline CDR1 and CDR2 sequences are KGHSY and FQNENV. With 2 bases removed from V and 5 bases from J, the gap between germline ends came to 15 bases. Using reference TRBV16 and TRBJ2-2 for the parts outside the CDR3, the full variable domain is GEEVAQTPKHLVRGEGQKAKLYCAPIKGHSYVFWYQQVLKNEFKFLISFQNENVFDETGMPKERFSAKCLPNSPCSLEIQATKLEDSAVYFCASSQVRGRTTGELFFGEGSRLTVL.

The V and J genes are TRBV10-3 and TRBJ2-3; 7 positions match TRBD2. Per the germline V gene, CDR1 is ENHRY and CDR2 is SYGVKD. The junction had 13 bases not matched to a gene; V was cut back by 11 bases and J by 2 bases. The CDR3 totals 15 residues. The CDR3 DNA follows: TGTGCCGTAAGACCCGGGACTACAACCACAGATACGCAGTATTTT. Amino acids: CAVRPGTTTTDTQYF.

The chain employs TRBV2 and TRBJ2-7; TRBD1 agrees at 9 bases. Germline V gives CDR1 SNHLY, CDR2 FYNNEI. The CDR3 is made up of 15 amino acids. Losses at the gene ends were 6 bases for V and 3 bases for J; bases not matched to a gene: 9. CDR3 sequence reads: CASRKDRGSFYEQYF. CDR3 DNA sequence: TGTGCCAGCAGAAAGGACAGGGGCTCTTTCTACGAGCAGTACTTC. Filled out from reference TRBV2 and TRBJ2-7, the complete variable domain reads EPEVTQTPSHQVTQMGQEVILRCVPISNHLYFYWYRQILGQKVEFLVSFYNNEISEKSEIFDDQFSVERPDGSNFTLKIRSTKLEDSAMYFCASRKDRGSFYEQYFGPGTRLTVT.

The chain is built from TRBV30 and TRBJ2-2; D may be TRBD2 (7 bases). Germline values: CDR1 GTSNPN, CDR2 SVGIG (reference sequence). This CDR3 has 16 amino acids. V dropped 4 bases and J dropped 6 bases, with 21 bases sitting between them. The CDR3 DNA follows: TGTGCCTGGAAACAGGGCCTGGCGGGAGTAGCCGGGGAGCTGTTTTTT. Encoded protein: CAWKQGLAGVAGELFF.

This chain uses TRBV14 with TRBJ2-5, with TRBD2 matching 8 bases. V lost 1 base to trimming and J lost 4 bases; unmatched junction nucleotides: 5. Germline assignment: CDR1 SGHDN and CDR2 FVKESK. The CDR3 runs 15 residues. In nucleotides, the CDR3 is TGTGCCAGCAGCCAAGTTACGGCGGGAGGAGAGACCCAGTACTTC. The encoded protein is CASSQVTAGGETQYF. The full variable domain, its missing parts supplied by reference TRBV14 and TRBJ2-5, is EAGVTQFPSHSVIEKGQTVTLRCDPISGHDNLYWYRRVMGKEIKFLLHFVKESKQDESGMPNNRFLAERTGGTYSTLKVQPAELEDSGVYFCASSQVTAGGETQYFGPGTRLLVL.

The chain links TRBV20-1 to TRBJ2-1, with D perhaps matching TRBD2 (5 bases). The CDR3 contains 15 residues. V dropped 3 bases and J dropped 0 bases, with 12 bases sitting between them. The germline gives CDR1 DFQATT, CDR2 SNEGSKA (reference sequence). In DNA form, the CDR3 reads TGCAGTGCTAGTATTGGAGGAAGCTCCTACAATGAGCAGTTCTTC. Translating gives CSASIGGSSYNEQFF.

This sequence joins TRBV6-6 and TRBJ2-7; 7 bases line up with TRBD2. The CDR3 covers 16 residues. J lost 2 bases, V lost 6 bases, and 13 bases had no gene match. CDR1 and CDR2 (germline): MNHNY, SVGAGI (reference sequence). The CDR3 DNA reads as TGTGCCAGCAGACCGCCGAGTAGCGGGTCTACCTACGAGCAGTACTTC. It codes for CASRPPSSGSTYEQYF.

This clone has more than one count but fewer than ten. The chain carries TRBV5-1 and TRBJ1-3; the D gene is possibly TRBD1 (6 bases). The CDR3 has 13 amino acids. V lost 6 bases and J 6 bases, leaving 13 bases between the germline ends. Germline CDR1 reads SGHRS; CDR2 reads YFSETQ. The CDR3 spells CASKVTGENTIYF. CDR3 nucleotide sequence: TGCGCCAGCAAAGTGACAGGAGAAAACACCATATATTTT.

The chain's CDR3 is CASSHTASGSVSQYF. The CDR3 region has the DNA TGTGCCAGCAGCCACACAGCTAGCGGGAGTGTGAGTCAGTACTTC. The J gene is TRBJ2-4, the V gene TRBV3-1 (or the pseudogene TRBV3-2); TRBD2 matches 10 bases. Trimming removed 3 bases from V and 12 bases from J; junction bases left unmatched: 11. CDR3 size: 15 residues. The V gene's germline CDR1 is LGHDT and CDR2 YNNKEL (reference sequence).

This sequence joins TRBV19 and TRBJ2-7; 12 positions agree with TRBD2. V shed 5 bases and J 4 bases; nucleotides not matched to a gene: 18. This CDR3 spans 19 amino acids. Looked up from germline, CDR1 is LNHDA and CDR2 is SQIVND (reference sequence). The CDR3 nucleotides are TGTGCCAGTAGTCCACTCCCTAGCGGGAGGGCCCTGGGAAATTACGAGCAGTACTTC. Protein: CASSPLPSGRALGNYEQYF. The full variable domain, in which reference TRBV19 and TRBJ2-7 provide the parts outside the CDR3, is DGGITQSPKYLFRKEGQNVTLSCEQNLNHDAMYWYRQDPGQGLRLIYYSQIVNDFQKGDIAEGYSVSREKKESFPLTVTSAQKNPTAFYLCASSPLPSGRALGNYEQYFGPGTRLTVT.